The 14 T cell receptor beta chains below all came from one sample that was sequenced in a study of T cell responses to AZD1222 COVID-19 vaccine. Assay: immunoSEQ multiplex PCR; the TCRdb copy retains only in-frame clones and omits some. This table has roughly 140,000 clones, about 91% appearing once. Sample: peripheral blood, taken on day 0 of AZD1222 vaccination. All receptors come from an adult in good health.

CDR3 coding DNA: TGCAGCGTTGACAGGTCAACAGGAGATACGCAGTATTTT. Residues: CSVDRSTGDTQYF. This rearrangement joins TRBV29-1 to TRBJ2-3; TRBD1 is a possible D gene (5 bases). The ends were cut back, 3 bases at V and 5 bases at J, with 12 bases in the middle. CDR1 is SQVTM and CDR2 is ANQGSEA in the germline V gene. CDR3 size: 13 residues.

The rearrangement uses TRBV25-1 and TRBJ1-6, with a weak D call TRBD1 (6 bases). Germline V lookup: CDR1 MGHDK, CDR2 SYGVNS. Trimming left V 4 bases short and J 5 bases short, with 15 bases between. The CDR3 runs 16 residues. Written as DNA, the CDR3 is TGTGCCAGCAGTGGGATGCGGGCAGGGGATAATTCACCCCTCCACTTT. It encodes CASSGMRAGDNSPLHF.

This chain connects TRBV29-1 to TRBJ2-3; D assignment may be TRBD1 or TRBD2 (5 bases each). Per the germline V gene, CDR1 is SQVTM and CDR2 is ANQGSEA. The CDR3 runs to 13 residues. Trimming took off 6 bases at V and 4 bases at J, with 14 bases between the two ends. The CDR3 DNA follows: TGCAGCGTAGATACAGGAGCGGCAGATACGCAGTATTTT. Its translation: CSVDTGAADTQYF.

This clone was picked up one time. V and J are TRBV7-2 and TRBJ2-4, with 7 bases that match TRBD2. This CDR3 has 16 residues. V was pared by 3 bases and J by 1 base, with 6 bases of the junction left unmatched. The V gene's germline CDR1 is SGHTA and CDR2 FQGNSA. CDR3 amino acids: CASSLGGGSAKNIQYF. The DNA for the CDR3 is TGTGCCAGCAGCTTGGGAGGCGGGAGTGCCAAAAACATTCAGTACTTC.

The V call is TRBV11-2, the J call TRBJ2-7, with 9 positions matching TRBD1. In germline, CDR1 is SGHAT, CDR2 FQNNGV. The CDR3 sequence is 13 residues long. Unmatched junction bases numbered 4, after V lost 4 bases and J lost 6 bases. CDR3 amino acids: CASSWGQGSEQYF. CDR3 DNA sequence: TGTGCCAGCAGCTGGGGACAGGGCTCCGAGCAGTACTTC.

The rearrangement uses TRBV9 and TRBJ2-3, with D possibly called TRBD1 or TRBD2 (5 bases each). This CDR3 is 14 amino acids long. The V gene lost 0 bases and the J gene lost 2 bases, with 7 bases spanning the gap. CDR1 is SGDLS, CDR2 YYNGEE, per germline. The CDR3 spells CASSVGGNTDTQYF. The CDR3 region has the DNA TGTGCCAGCAGCGTAGGGGGGAACACAGATACGCAGTATTTT.

The J gene is TRBJ2-7, the V gene TRBV16, with 8 bases lining up with TRBD1. This CDR3 is built from 19 residues. Germline-derived CDR1 and CDR2 are KGHSY and FQNENV. V was pared by 0 bases and J by 3 bases, with 16 bases of the junction left unmatched. CDR3 nucleotide sequence: TGTGCCAGCAGCCAATCTCGGGGGACAGGTAAACTTGAGAGCTACGAGCAGTACTTC. Translating gives CASSQSRGTGKLESYEQYF.

The chain links TRBV7-6 to TRBJ1-6; a possible D gene is TRBD1 (6 bases). V was cut by 4 bases and J by 4 bases, with 17 bases left in between. This CDR3 contains 17 residues. Germline V CDR1 and CDR2: SGHVS, FNYEAQ. The CDR3 sequence: CASSSTIGGQYNSPLHF. The CDR3 nucleotides are TGTGCCAGCAGCTCGACCATAGGCGGACAGTATAATTCACCCCTCCACTTT. The entire variable domain, with the rest obtained from reference TRBV7-6 and TRBJ1-6, is as follows: GAGVSQSPRYKVTKRGQDVALRCDPISGHVSLYWYRQALGQGPEFLTYFNYEAQQDKSGLPNDRFSAERPEGSISTLTIQRTEQRDSAMYRCASSSTIGGQYNSPLHFGNGTRLTVT.

This chain connects TRBV10-3 to TRBJ1-2; 11 bases align to TRBD1. The CDR3 extends over 17 amino acids. V was clipped by 10 bases and J by 4 bases; unmatched bases: 17. Germline lookup yields CDR1 ENHRY and CDR2 SYGVKD. CDR3 bases: TGTGCCACTGGGGCCAGGCCGGGGACAGGGGGTTTCTATGGCTACACCTTC. Translation: CATGARPGTGGFYGYTF.

The gene calls are TRBV4-1 and TRBJ2-2; TRBD2 agrees at 7 bases. V dropped 1 base and J dropped 6; count of bases not matched to a gene: 2. The CDR3 is 14 amino acids. Germline V lookup: CDR1 MGHRA, CDR2 YSYEKL. CDR3 sequence reads: CASSQVGGSGELFF. CDR3 DNA sequence: TGCGCCAGCAGCCAAGTCGGGGGGTCCGGGGAGCTGTTTTTT.

The gene calls are TRBV19 and TRBJ2-7; D unresolved. Per germline, CDR1 LNHDA and CDR2 SQIVND (reference sequence). Deletions cut 3 bases from V and 1 base from J, with 10 bases between. The CDR3 has 14 residues. The CDR3 bases are TGTGCCAGTAGTATTGGCCAGGATTCCTACGAGCAGTACTTC. This encodes CASSIGQDSYEQYF.

In its sample, this clone was seen a few times. The V gene is TRBV29-1, the J gene TRBJ1-5; D might be TRBD1 (5 bases). Germline CDR1 reads SQVTM; CDR2 reads ANQGSEA. V shed 4 bases and J shed 5 bases, with 9 bases lying between them. This CDR3 region has 12 residues. CDR3 nucleotide sequence: TGCAGCGTTGGTTCGGGGGATCAGCCCCAGCATTTT. Amino acids: CSVGSGDQPQHF.

The V call is TRBV28, the J call TRBJ1-6; D unclear. V lost 3 bases, J lost 11 bases, and 11 bases lay in between. The V gene's germline CDR1 is MDHEN and CDR2 SYDVKM. CDR3 size: 13 residues. This CDR3 reads CASSFRTVPPLHF. In DNA form, the CDR3 reads TGTGCCAGCAGTTTTAGAACAGTACCACCCCTCCACTTT.

This clone was picked up one time. This sequence joins TRBV18 and TRBJ1-1, with TRBD1 as a possible D gene (5 bases). Germline V gene data show CDR1 as KGHSH and CDR2 as LQKENI. V was cut by 1 base and J by 2 bases, with 8 bases left in between. This CDR3 region has 14 residues. CDR3 sequence (DNA): TGTGCCAGCTCACCACTTCAGGGTAACACTGAAGCTTTCTTT. Translation gives CASSPLQGNTEAFF.